These 10 T cell receptor beta chains were all obtained from the same sample, sequenced in a study of blood T cell repertoires in COVID-19. Measured with immunoSEQ multiplex PCR; TCRdb has only the in-frame clones, and not every one. The table includes 50,000 to 70,000 clones, around 77% detected once. Sequencing input: peripheral blood. The origin of the receptors is a man aged 60-69 years with acute or convalescent COVID-19.

The chain links TRBV10-2 to TRBJ1-1, with TRBD1 matching 8 bases. The CDR3 extends over 16 amino acids. Trimming removed 2 bases from V and 5 bases from J; junction bases left unmatched: 10. Germline lookup yields CDR1 WSHSY and CDR2 SAAADI. In nucleotides, the CDR3 is TGCGCCAGCAGTGAGGTCAGGGGGCTTTCAAGGACTGAAGCTTTCTTT. Amino acids: CASSEVRGLSRTEAFF.

The chain recombines TRBV29-1 with TRBJ1-1, with D maybe TRBD1 (6 bases). This CDR3 contains 14 residues. Trimming left V 6 bases short and J 1 base short, with 15 bases between. Germline CDR1 reads SQVTM; CDR2 reads ANQGSEA. This chain's CDR3 is CSVARTVWNTEAFF. CDR3 bases: TGCAGCGTCGCTCGGACAGTATGGAACACTGAAGCTTTCTTT.

The chain has TRBV4-1 and TRBJ2-2; 8 nucleotides agree with TRBD1. The V gene end was trimmed by 4 bases and the J gene end by 7 bases; junction bases not matched to a gene: 5. Germline lookup yields CDR1 MGHRA and CDR2 YSYEKL. This CDR3 has 14 residues. The CDR3 sequence: CASSPGQGSGELFF. CDR3 DNA: TGCGCCAGCAGCCCAGGACAGGGAAGCGGGGAGCTGTTTTTT.

The chain links TRBV7-2 to TRBJ2-7; TRBD1 aligns across 10 bases. The CDR3 runs 15 residues. Per the germline V gene, CDR1 is SGHTA and CDR2 is FQGNSA. Trimming at V came to 2 bases and at J to 6 bases, leaving 7 bases not matched to a gene. The CDR3 nucleotides are TGTGCCAGCAGCTTACGGCGGACAGGGGGGAGCGAGCAGTACTTC. Its translation is CASSLRRTGGSEQYF.

The J gene is TRBJ1-2, the V gene TRBV18; D remains unclear. Trimming left V 0 bases short and J 2 bases short, with 10 bases between. Germline lookup yields CDR1 KGHSH and CDR2 LQKENI. The length of the CDR3 is 15 residues. The CDR3: CASSPPSGNNYGYTF. The CDR3 DNA reads as TGTGCCAGCTCACCACCGTCGGGGAACAACTATGGCTACACCTTC.

The gene calls are TRBV5-1 and TRBJ2-6; a weak D match, TRBD1 (6 bases). Per germline, CDR1 SGHRS and CDR2 YFSETQ. The CDR3 has 16 residues. V lost 4 bases, J lost 0 bases, and 11 bases lay in between. The CDR3 reads CASSVSGASGANVLTF. CDR3 DNA: TGCGCCAGCAGCGTTTCAGGGGCCTCTGGGGCCAACGTCCTGACTTTC. Together with reference TRBV5-1 and TRBJ2-6, the CDR3 gives the full variable domain: KAGVTQTPRYLIKTRGQQVTLSCSPISGHRSVSWYQQTPGQGLQFLFEYFSETQRNKGNFPGRFSGRQFSNSRSEMNVSTLELGDSALYLCASSVSGASGANVLTFGAGSRLTVL.

This chain uses TRBV24-1 with TRBJ2-7; D is possibly TRBD2 (6 bases). Trimming removed 2 bases from V and 5 bases from J, with 18 bases in between. This CDR3 contains 16 residues. The germline CDR1 and CDR2 sequences are KGHDR and SFDVKD. The CDR3 DNA is TGTGCCACCAGTGATTCCCGGTGGGGGGTCGGCAACGAGCAGTACTTC. It is translated as CATSDSRWGVGNEQYF.

The V gene is TRBV10-2, the J gene TRBJ1-5; 9 bases line up with TRBD1. Looked up from germline, CDR1 is WSHSY and CDR2 is SAAADI. The CDR3 runs to 13 residues. V shed 7 bases, J shed 5 bases, and the junction held 3 bases outside the gene matches. In DNA form, the CDR3 reads TGCGCCAGCAATCGACAGGGGGATCAGCCCCAGCATTTT. Translation: CASNRQGDQPQHF.

The V call is TRBV19, the J call TRBJ1-2; TRBD1 agrees at 7 bases. V lost 3 bases to trimming and J lost 3 bases; unmatched junction nucleotides: 7. The germline V gene encodes CDR1 LNHDA and CDR2 SQIVND (reference sequence). The CDR3 runs to 15 residues. CDR3 protein: CASSIMGDSYYGYTF. The DNA of the CDR3 is TGTGCCAGTAGTATCATGGGGGACAGTTACTATGGCTACACCTTC.

The V call is TRBV27, the J call TRBJ2-1; D is perhaps TRBD2 (7 bases). CDR1 and CDR2 (germline): MNHEY, SMNVEV (reference sequence). The CDR3 has 14 amino acids. V was pared by 4 bases and J by 15 bases, with 22 bases between. As DNA, the CDR3 is TGTGCCAGCAGTTCCGGGGGGCGGGGGACTAATCCGTTCTTC. It encodes CASSSGGRGTNPFF.